A selection of T cell receptor beta chains follows, all from one sample in a study of shared clonotypes between healthy human individuals. Method: immunoSEQ multiplex PCR; TCRdb's copy keeps in-frame clones and lacks some. The repertoire includes over a million clones, around 97% of them detected once, and approximately 1.1% sits in the top ten. The sample consisted of naive CD4+ T cells sorted from blood. The receptors were sampled from a man aged 30 to 45 in good health. Each CDR3 is given with its conserved first and last residue. The D gene is left open where the match is weak. Rows may omit the clone size; those that give it use once, few, many or a size class.

>TRBV15|NA|once|TRBJ2-3
TGTGCCACCAGCAGGGCCGGCGGGACCGCAGATACGCAGTATTTT
CATSRAGGTADTQYF
>TRBV9|TRBD2|NA|TRBJ2-3
TGTGCCAGCAGCGCCCCGGGACTAGCGGGGCCCGACACAGATACGCAGTATTTT
CASSAPGLAGPDTDTQYF
>TRBV18|NA|NA|TRBJ2-1
TGTGCCAGCTCACGGTCGGGGGCCGGGACATCACCAAGCAATGAGCAGTTCTTC
CASSRSGAGTSPSNEQFF
>TRBV7-9|TRBD1|NA|TRBJ1-2
TGTGCCAGCAGACCGGGACAGGGTAACTATGGCTACACCTTC
CASRPGQGNYGYTF
>TRBV15|TRBD2|NA|TRBJ2-1
TGTGCCACCAGCAGAGTACTAGCGGGAGGGAGTGAGCAGTTCTTC
CATSRVLAGGSEQFF
>TRBV6-5|NA|NA|TRBJ2-7
TGTGCCAGCAGTTACAGGGCGTCCTACGAGCAGTACTTC
CASSYRASYEQYF
>TRBV29-1|TRBD1|NA|TRBJ2-1
TGCAGCGTTGAAGCGGGACAGGGTAATGAGCAGTTCTTC
CSVEAGQGNEQFF
>TRBV6-1|TRBD1|NA|TRBJ2-7
TGTGCCAGCAGTGAAGGGACAGGTCGATACGAGCAGTACTTC
CASSEGTGRYEQYF
>TRBV6-1|NA|NA|TRBJ2-7
TGTGCCAGCAGTACCGTCCGGAGGGACGAGCAGTACTTC
CASSTVRRDEQYF
>TRBV6-1|NA|NA|TRBJ1-4
TGTGCCAGCAAAGAACGGTGGACTAATGAAAAACTGTTTTTT
CASKERWTNEKLFF
>TRBV11-2|TRBD1|NA|TRBJ2-2
TGTGCCAGCAGGGAGGCTGGGACAGCTGCCGCGGGGGAGCTGTTTTTT
CASREAGTAAAGELFF
>TRBV19|NA|NA|TRBJ2-1
TGTGCCAGTAGTATTGGAAGGTCCTCCTACAATGAGCAGTTCTTC
CASSIGRSSYNEQFF
>TRBV19|NA|NA|TRBJ2-1
TGTGCCAGTAGTATTCTAGGAGACCTCTACAATGAGCAGTTCTTC
CASSILGDLYNEQFF
>TRBV28|TRBD1|NA|TRBJ2-5
TGTGCCAGCAGTCCCGGATCCGGGACAGGGGCGGAGACCCAGTACTTC
CASSPGSGTGAETQYF
>TRBV10-1|TRBD2|NA|TRBJ2-7
TGCGCCAGCAGCCGAGGCACTAGCGGCATCTACGAGCAGTACTTC
CASSRGTSGIYEQYF
>TRBV28|TRBD1|NA|TRBJ1-2
TGTGCCAGCAGTTTACAGGGGGCGCAAGGCTACACCTTC
CASSLQGAQGYTF
>TRBV2|NA|NA|TRBJ2-7
TGTGCCAGCAGTGAAGGGGTAGGGTGGGAGCAGTACTTC
CASSEGVGWEQYF
>TRBV5-4|NA|NA|TRBJ1-1
TGTGCCAGCAGCTTGGGTGCGAGACAGGTGAGCGAAGCTTTCTTT
CASSLGARQVSEAFF
>TRBV28|TRBD1|once|TRBJ1-2
TGTGCCAGCAGTTCCCGTTGGACAGGGGGCAATGGCTACACCTTC
CASSSRWTGGNGYTF
>TRBV29-1|NA|NA|TRBJ2-3
TGCAGCGTGGCGAGGGCCGCAGATACGCAGTATTTT
CSVARAADTQYF
>TRBV5-5|TRBD1|once|TRBJ2-3
TGTGCCAGCAGCTTGACGTTGGGCAGGGGGCTTCCAGATACGCAGTATTTT
CASSLTLGRGLPDTQYF
>TRBV14|NA|NA|TRBJ1-3
TGTGCCAGCAGCCCCAGGATCTCTGGAAACACCATATATTTT
CASSPRISGNTIYF
>TRBV7-9|NA|NA|TRBJ2-7
TGTGCCAGCAGCCCGGGGGACAGCTCCTACGAGCAGTACTTC
CASSPGDSSYEQYF
>TRBV28|TRBD2|NA|TRBJ2-4
TGTGCCAGCAGTCAGCCGGGACTAGCTCTAGCCAAAAACATTCAGTACTTC
CASSQPGLALAKNIQYF
>TRBV5-1|NA|NA|TRBJ2-2
TGCGCCAGCAGCTTAAACTCAGGGCCCGGGGAGCTGTTTTTT
CASSLNSGPGELFF
>TRBV9|NA|NA|TRBJ2-3
TGTGCCAGCAGCGAATGGACAGCGGATACGCAGTATTTT
CASSEWTADTQYF
>TRBV28|TRBD1|NA|TRBJ2-7
TGTGCCAGCAGCCACACGAGGGGACAGATCTACGAGCAGTACTTC
CASSHTRGQIYEQYF
>TRBV11-2|NA|NA|TRBJ2-7
TGTGCCAGCAGCTTGACAGGACTTTCCTACGAGCAGTACTTC
CASSLTGLSYEQYF
>TRBV7-9|TRBD2|NA|TRBJ2-7
TGTGCCAGCAGCTTCCTAGCGGGAAACGAGCAGTACTTC
CASSFLAGNEQYF
>TRBV28|NA|NA|TRBJ1-1
TGTGCCAGCAGTTTGGCCGGGAGAACTGAAGCTTTCTTT
CASSLAGRTEAFF
>TRBV9|TRBD2|NA|TRBJ2-1
TGTGCCAGCAGCGTCGGGACTAGCGGACGTAGCTCCTACAATGAGCAGTTCTTC
CASSVGTSGRSSYNEQFF
>TRBV5-1|TRBD2|NA|TRBJ2-7
TGCGCCAGCAGCTTGGGGGGGACTAGCGGCTACGAGCAGTACTTC
CASSLGGTSGYEQYF
>TRBV6-5|TRBD1|NA|TRBJ2-2
TGTGCCAGCAAAAACCGGGACAGGGGTCGCGGGGAGCTGTTTTTT
CASKNRDRGRGELFF
>TRBV27|NA|NA|TRBJ1-4
TGTGCCAGCAGTTTGACTACAGGGCGGGGTGAAAAACTGTTTTTT
CASSLTTGRGEKLFF
>TRBV9|NA|NA|TRBJ1-3
TGTGCCAGCAGCGTAGTCGGGGGGCTGGGAAACACCATATATTTT
CASSVVGGLGNTIYF
>TRBV19|NA|NA|TRBJ2-7
TGTGCCAGTAGTATAGGAACAGATTACGAGCAGTACTTC
CASSIGTDYEQYF
>TRBV19|NA|NA|TRBJ2-3
TGTGCCAGTAGTTATAGTGGGAACACAGATACGCAGTATTTT
CASSYSGNTDTQYF
>TRBV11-2|NA|NA|TRBJ2-2
TGTGCCACTTGCAACTCAGGCGGGGAGCTGTTTTTT
CATCNSGGELFF
>TRBV29-1|TRBD2|NA|TRBJ2-7
TGCAGCGTCGGGGGTGGTAGCGGGAGTCCCGAGCAGTACTTC
CSVGGGSGSPEQYF
>TRBV5-6|TRBD1|NA|TRBJ1-2
TGTGCCAGCAGCTCCCCCGGGACAGCCTATGGCTACACCTTC
CASSSPGTAYGYTF